This T cell receptor (beta chain) is drawn from a study of regulatory T cells in long-lasting Graves disease (dated by TCRdb to the early 2020s). Background for the entire study: Persistent Graves' disease meant more than 5 years of antithyroid drug treatment with TSH receptor autoantibodies that stayed positive. This study used TCR sequencing and RNA sequencing of peripheral blood to compare persistent Graves' disease patients against newly diagnosed Graves' disease patients. The study was registered as a clinical trial and conducted in China. A total of around 35 samples underwent TCR sequencing, from about 13 patients with persistent Graves' disease and some 20 patients with newly diagnosed Graves' disease. Persistent Graves' disease patients in the clinical cohort had taken antithyroid drugs for roughly ten years on average.

At the junction V is shortened by 7 bases and J by 7 bases, with 23 bases in between. The CDR3, cysteine through phenylalanine, is 15 amino acids long. Only the CDR3 part of the read is kept: 45 bases, read in frame from the first base. The germline V gene supplies CDR1 SNHLY and CDR2 FYNNEI. Libraries were made using multiplex PCR. The sequencer was an Illumina HiSeq 4000. To build TCR beta libraries, CDR3 regions were amplified by Arm-PCR using iRepertoire HTBI primers. Before sequencing, the PCR products went through gel purification. On the authors' methods: Across samples, roughly 60 TRBV and roughly 15 TRBJ segments were identified and used for gene usage analysis of CDR3 amino acid clonotypes. COPE and FqMerger were used to merge the filtered high-quality paired reads into contigs. BLAST was used to align contigs to IMGT TRBV, TRBD and TRBJ reference genes, and CDR3 was defined according to IMGT. Any clonotype with a frequency above 0.1% was counted as a highly expanded clone. Shannon entropy was used to measure repertoire diversity, and the Gini coefficient was used to measure V-J evenness. Clonotypes shared by more than one individual were considered public. The public sequencing data were trimmed at Q25 with fastp and processed into clonotypes with MiXCR by TCRdb, which kept only in-frame beta chains. Rows matching on CDR3 protein sequence are summarized as one entry with the most common DNA and genes. The V and J calls and clone size come from TCRdb's table, not from the authors' own analysis. The sample has roughly 360,000 distinct CDR3 sequences on record, more than 20% of them singletons. The top ten clonotypes cover about 29% of the sample.

The table lists this clonotype with many counts. Its specific antigen is unknown. Base qualities are not at hand, and no much larger clone is one base apart. What the study reported, not specific to this receptor: Only the TCR beta chain was sequenced and analyzed. The study examined only peripheral blood because the primary lesion, thyroid tissue, could not be accessed. Persistent disease showed preferential use of TRBV28, TRBJ1-2 and TRBJ2-5, whereas newly diagnosed disease favored TRBV20-1 and TRBJ2-1. More public clonotypes were shared among persistent patients (about 2,800) than among newly diagnosed patients (roughly 1,000). As a limitation, the authors acknowledged that the small sample size may reduce accuracy. Lower TCR Shannon entropy and fewer highly expanded clones were observed in persistent Graves' disease patients than in newly diagnosed patients, which suggested clonal expansion.

In the paper's terms, the time point label means: persistent/refractory GD, antithyroid drugs over 5 years with positive TRAb. RNA was extracted from PBMCs in TRIzol for both TCR sequencing and RNA sequencing. Graves' disease was diagnosed according to American Thyroid Association guidelines. Recruitment of patients was carried out at an endocrinology department in Xi'an, China. Each patient gave around 9 milliliters of peripheral blood, collected in an EDTA anticoagulant tube. Ficoll Paque Plus density gradient separation was used to isolate PBMCs, and no additional T cell sorting was done. An Agilent 2100 Bioanalyzer and agarose gel were used to assess RNA quality, and a NanoDrop 2000 was used to measure RNA concentration.

The V gene is TRBV2 and the J gene is TRBJ2-7, and TRBD2 may be the D gene, going by 6 matching bases. The sample here was peripheral blood mononuclear cells (PBMCs), taken when the disease was refractory, from a patient treated with antithyroid drugs. The clonotype originates from a woman aged 40 to 50 with Graves disease. Donor details come from another sample of the same person, matched by shared clones. The CDR3 reads CASTSYSGVIGEQYF. The nucleotide sequence reads as follows: TGTGCCAGCACTTCCTATAGCGGAGTCATTGGGGAGCAGTACTTC.